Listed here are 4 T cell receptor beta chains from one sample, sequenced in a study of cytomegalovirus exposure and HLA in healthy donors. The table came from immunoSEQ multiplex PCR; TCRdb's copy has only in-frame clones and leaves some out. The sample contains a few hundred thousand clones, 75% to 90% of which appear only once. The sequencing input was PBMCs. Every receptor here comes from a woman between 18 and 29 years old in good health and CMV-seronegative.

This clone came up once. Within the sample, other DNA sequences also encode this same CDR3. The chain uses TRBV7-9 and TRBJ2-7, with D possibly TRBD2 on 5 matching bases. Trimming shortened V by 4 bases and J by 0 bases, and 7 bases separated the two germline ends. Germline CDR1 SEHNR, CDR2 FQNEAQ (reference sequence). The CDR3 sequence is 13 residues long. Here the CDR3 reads CASSSGSSYEQYF. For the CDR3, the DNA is TGTGCCAGCAGCTCGGGGTCCTCCTACGAGCAGTACTTC.

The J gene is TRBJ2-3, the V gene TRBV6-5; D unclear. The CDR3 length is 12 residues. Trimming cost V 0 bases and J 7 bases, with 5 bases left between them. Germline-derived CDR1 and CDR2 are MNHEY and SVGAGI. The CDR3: CASSYSGYTQYF. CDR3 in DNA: TGTGCCAGCAGTTACTCTGGCTATACGCAGTATTTT.

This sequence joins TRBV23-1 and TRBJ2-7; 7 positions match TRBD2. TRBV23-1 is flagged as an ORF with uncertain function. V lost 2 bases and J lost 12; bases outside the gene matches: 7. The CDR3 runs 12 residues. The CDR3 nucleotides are TGCGCCAGCAGTCAAACCAGGGACTACGGGTACTTC. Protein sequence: CASSQTRDYGYF.

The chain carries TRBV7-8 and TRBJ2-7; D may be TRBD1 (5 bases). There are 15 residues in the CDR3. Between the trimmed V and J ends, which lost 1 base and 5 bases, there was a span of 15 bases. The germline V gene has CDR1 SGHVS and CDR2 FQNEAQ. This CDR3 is CASSLGLLRVDEQYF. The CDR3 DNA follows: TGTGCCAGCAGCTTAGGCCTCCTCAGGGTTGACGAGCAGTACTTC.